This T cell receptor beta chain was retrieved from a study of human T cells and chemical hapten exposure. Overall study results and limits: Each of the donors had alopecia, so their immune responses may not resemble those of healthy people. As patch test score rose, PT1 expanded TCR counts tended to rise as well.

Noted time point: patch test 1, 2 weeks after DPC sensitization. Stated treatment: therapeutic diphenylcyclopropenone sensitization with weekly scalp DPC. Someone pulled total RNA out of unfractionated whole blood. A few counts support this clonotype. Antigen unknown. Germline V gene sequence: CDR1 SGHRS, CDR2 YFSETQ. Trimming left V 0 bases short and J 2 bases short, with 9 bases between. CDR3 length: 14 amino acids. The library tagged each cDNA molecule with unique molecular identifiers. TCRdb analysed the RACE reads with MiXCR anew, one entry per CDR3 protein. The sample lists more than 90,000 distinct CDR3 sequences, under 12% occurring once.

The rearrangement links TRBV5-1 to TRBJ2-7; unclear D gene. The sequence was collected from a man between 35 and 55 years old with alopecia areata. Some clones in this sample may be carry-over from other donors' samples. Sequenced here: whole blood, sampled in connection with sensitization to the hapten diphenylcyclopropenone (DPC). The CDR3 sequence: CASSLAPKTYEQYF. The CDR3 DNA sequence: TGCGCCAGCAGCTTGGCCCCAAAAACCTACGAGCAGTACTTC.